This T cell receptor beta chain is drawn from a study of blood T cell repertoires in COVID-19. Study as a whole: Collection of acute and convalescent COVID-19 samples took place in the United States, Italy and Spain.

Repertoires were generated with immunoSEQ multiplex PCR, while TCRdb's copy carries only in-frame clones and drops some. The profile shows approximately 190,000 clones, approximately 80% of them singletons. This clonotype was sampled from a human donor with acute or convalescent COVID-19. The donor label of this sample is uncertain. The specimen sequenced was peripheral blood.

CDR3 bases: TGTGCCAGCAGCGTGCAGGGTGGCACTGAAGCTTTCTTT. The encoded protein is CASSVQGGTEAFF. The gene calls are TRBV5-5 and TRBJ1-1; perhaps TRBD1 as D (5 bases). Germline V gene data show CDR1 as SGHKS and CDR2 as YYEKEE (reference sequence). V dropped 4 bases and J dropped 4 bases, with 11 bases sitting between them. The CDR3 length is 13 residues. The whole variable domain, remainder taken from reference TRBV5-5 and TRBJ1-1, is DAGVTQSPTHLIKTRGQQVTLRCSPISGHKSVSWYQQVLGQGPQFIFQYYEKEERGRGNFPDRFSARQFPNYSSELNVNALLLGDSALYLCASSVQGGTEAFFGQGTRLTVV.